The 12 T cell receptor beta chains below all came from one sample that was sequenced in a study of cytomegalovirus exposure and HLA in healthy donors. PCR amplification relied on 60 Vbeta primers (plus 13 Jbeta primers). This table comes from immunoSEQ multiplex PCR, and its TCRdb copy is limited to in-frame clones, with some not included. This sample has 200,000 to 300,000 clones; about four fifths occur once, and the top ten carry more than 1.5%. Sequencing used PBMCs. These receptors originate from a woman in her thirties or forties in good health and CMV-seropositive.

This chain links TRBV4-2 with TRBJ2-1; TRBD2 is a possible D gene (6 bases). CDR1 is LGHNA, CDR2 YNFKEQ, per germline. The CDR3 length is 15 residues. With 4 bases removed from V and 8 bases from J, the gap between germline ends came to 18 bases. CDR3 protein: CASSPAGTSDDEQFF. CDR3 coding DNA: TGTGCCAGCAGCCCCGCCGGGACTTCGGACGATGAGCAGTTCTTC.

This chain joins TRBV11-1 and TRBJ1-5; possible D gene TRBD1, 5 bases. The germline gives CDR1 SGHAT, CDR2 FQDESV (reference sequence). The V end lost 5 bases, the J end lost 7 bases, and 12 bases lay between the germline ends. The CDR3 extends over 13 amino acids. This CDR3 is CASSQDTGQPQHF. Here the CDR3 DNA reads TGTGCCAGCAGCCAGGACACCGGACAGCCCCAGCATTTT.

This rearrangement joins TRBV19 to TRBJ1-1; D might be TRBD1 (6 bases). The germline V and J ends were trimmed by 5 bases and 2 bases, with 21 bases remaining between them. The germline V gene encodes CDR1 LNHDA and CDR2 SQIVND (reference sequence). The CDR3 has 17 amino acids. The CDR3 loop reads CASSPQGRRAFNTEAFF. The CDR3 bases are TGTGCCAGTAGTCCCCAGGGGCGGCGAGCCTTTAACACTGAAGCTTTCTTT.

V usage is TRBV29-1 and J usage is TRBJ2-7; D not resolved. Germline CDR1 is SQVTM and CDR2 is ANQGSEA. This CDR3 spans 11 amino acids. Trimming took off 4 bases at V and 2 bases at J, with 6 bases between the two ends. The CDR3 region is CSVGETYEQYF. The DNA for the CDR3 is TGCAGCGTTGGCGAGACCTACGAGCAGTACTTC.

V is TRBV30 and J is TRBJ1-5; 7 bases are shared with TRBD1. CDR1 and CDR2 from the germline V gene are GTSNPN and SVGIG (reference sequence). This CDR3 contains 13 residues. With 5 bases clipped from V and 5 bases from J, the junction kept 6 bases outside the gene matches. The CDR3 protein is CAWSKGAYQPQHF. The CDR3 region has the DNA TGTGCCTGGTCGAAGGGGGCATATCAGCCCCAGCATTTT.

This sequence joins TRBV28 and TRBJ1-5, with 9 bases aligning to TRBD1. The CDR3 loop spans 15 amino acids. From germline, CDR1 is MDHEN and CDR2 SYDVKM. V lost 5 bases, J lost 7 bases, and 9 bases stayed unmatched. In nucleotides, the CDR3 is TGTGCCAGCAGTACCTCCGGGACAGGGCGCCAGCCCCAGCATTTT. This gives the protein CASSTSGTGRQPQHF.

This chain joins TRBV6-5 and TRBJ1-6; D remains ambiguous. Looked up from germline, CDR1 is MNHEY and CDR2 is SVGAGI. The CDR3 spans 13 residues. V lost 2 bases to trimming and J lost 8 bases, with 7 bases between them. The CDR3 nucleotides read TGTGCCAGCAGTTACAGCCGGGATTCACCCCTCCACTTT. It yields the protein CASSYSRDSPLHF.

This chain links TRBV19 with TRBJ2-1, with 8 nucleotides matching TRBD1. This CDR3 comprises 17 residues. Losses at the gene ends were 1 base for V and 0 bases for J; bases not matched to a gene: 5. Germline-derived CDR1 and CDR2 are LNHDA and SQIVND (reference sequence). CDR3 DNA: TGTGCCAGTAGTATAGGTCACAGGGGGAGCTCCTACAATGAGCAGTTCTTC. This translates into CASSIGHRGSSYNEQFF.

This clone has a single count. The chain links TRBV28 to TRBJ2-3; 9 bases agree with TRBD2. The CDR3 contains 15 residues. The germline V gene has CDR1 MDHEN and CDR2 SYDVKM. V trimming: 4 bases; J trimming: 2 bases; junction bases outside the gene matches: 4. The CDR3 here is CASSSRTSVTDTQYF. CDR3 DNA: TGTGCCAGCAGTTCCAGGACTAGCGTCACAGATACGCAGTATTTT.

In this sample, this clone turned up once. The chain carries TRBV7-2 and TRBJ2-7; D might be TRBD2 (6 bases). The V end lost 4 bases, the J end lost 5 bases, and 12 bases lay between the germline ends. CDR3 length equals 13 residues. CDR1 is SGHTA, CDR2 FQGNSA, per germline. The CDR3 is CASSWVRGNEQYF. The CDR3 DNA follows: TGTGCCAGCAGCTGGGTACGGGGGAACGAGCAGTACTTC.

The CDR3 loop reads CASSTGRSRNQPQHF. CDR3 coding DNA: TGTGCCAGCAGCACGGGGAGGAGCCGTAATCAGCCCCAGCATTTT. This chain uses TRBV5-7 with TRBJ1-5; D is undetermined. TRBV5-7 qualifies as an ORF whose function is uncertain. The V end was cut by 4 bases, the J end by 4 bases, with 15 bases between. CDR3 length equals 15 residues.

The chain carries TRBV6-1 and TRBJ1-5; D might be TRBD1 (5 bases). The germline V gene encodes CDR1 MNHNS and CDR2 SASEGT. V lost 7 bases and J lost 7, with 11 bases in between. CDR3 length: 12 residues. The CDR3: CASNQRGQPQHF. The CDR3 DNA reads TGTGCCAGCAACCAACGGGGGCAGCCCCAGCATTTT.